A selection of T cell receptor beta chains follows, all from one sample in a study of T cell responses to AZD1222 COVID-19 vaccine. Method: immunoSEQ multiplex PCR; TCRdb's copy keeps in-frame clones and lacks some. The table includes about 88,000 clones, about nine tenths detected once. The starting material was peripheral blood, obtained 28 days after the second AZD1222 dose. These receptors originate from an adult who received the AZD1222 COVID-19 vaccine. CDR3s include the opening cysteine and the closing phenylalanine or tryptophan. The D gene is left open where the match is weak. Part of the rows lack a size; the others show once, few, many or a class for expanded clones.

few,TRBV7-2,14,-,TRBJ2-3,TGTGCCAGCAGCCCGGGGGCAGCGGGAGATACGCAGTATTTT,CASSPGAAGDTQYF
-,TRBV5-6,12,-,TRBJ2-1,TGTGCCAGCAGCTTTTTTGACAGGGAGCAGTTCTTC,CASSFFDREQFF
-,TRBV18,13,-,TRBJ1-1,TGTGCCAGCTCACCTGGACGGGACACTGAAGCTTTCTTT,CASSPGRDTEAFF
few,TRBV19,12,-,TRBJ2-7,TGTGCCAGTAGTCCCGGAGGGCTTCAGCAGTACTTC,CASSPGGLQQYF
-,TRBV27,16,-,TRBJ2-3,TGTGCCAGCAGTATCCTGCGGGGGCCCGGCACAGATACGCAGTATTTT,CASSILRGPGTDTQYF
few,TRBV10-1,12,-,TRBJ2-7,TGCGCCAGCGGAGACAGCTCCTACGAGCAGTACTTC,CASGDSSYEQYF
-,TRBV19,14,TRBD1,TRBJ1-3,TGTGCCAGTAGTACCAGGGGGCCGGGAAACACCATATATTTT,CASSTRGPGNTIYF
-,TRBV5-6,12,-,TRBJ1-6,TGTGCCAGCAGCTTGGTGGATTCACCCCTCCACTTT,CASSLVDSPLHF
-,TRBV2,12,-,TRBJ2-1,TGTGCCAGCAGTGACCCCCCAATTGAGCAGTTCTTC,CASSDPPIEQFF
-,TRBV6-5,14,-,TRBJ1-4,TGTGCCAGCAGTCAACAGGGAGGCGGTGAAAAACTGTTTTTT,CASSQQGGGEKLFF
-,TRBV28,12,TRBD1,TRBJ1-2,TGTGCCACCGGGAGGACAGGGAGGGGCTACACCTTC,CATGRTGRGYTF
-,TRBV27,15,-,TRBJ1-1,TGTGCCAGCAGTTTCGGACAGACCTTGAACACTGAAGCTTTCTTT,CASSFGQTLNTEAFF
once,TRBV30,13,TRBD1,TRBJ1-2,TGTGCCCGGGACAGGGAATCTCGAGGTGGCTACACCTTC,CARDRESRGGYTF
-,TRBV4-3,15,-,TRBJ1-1,TGCGCCAGCAGCCAACCGGGACACATGAACACTGAAGCTTTCTTT,CASSQPGHMNTEAFF
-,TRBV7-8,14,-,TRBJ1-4,TGTGCCAGCAGCTTACGGGTTATGGATGAAAAACTGTTTTTT,CASSLRVMDEKLFF
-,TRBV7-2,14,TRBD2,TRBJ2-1,TGTGCCAGCAGCTTCCCCGCCCCGACGGGGGGGCAGTTCTTC,CASSFPAPTGGQFF
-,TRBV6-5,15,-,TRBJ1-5,TGTGCCAGCAGAGTCGGGACGGGTGGCAATCAGCCCCAGCATTTT,CASRVGTGGNQPQHF
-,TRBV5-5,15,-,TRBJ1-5,TGTGCCAGCAAAACAAACCGGGACAGCAATCAGCCCCAGCATTTT,CASKTNRDSNQPQHF
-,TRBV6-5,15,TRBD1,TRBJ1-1,TGTGCCAGCAGTCAACCGGGACAGGGAGAGACTGAAGCTTTCTTT,CASSQPGQGETEAFF
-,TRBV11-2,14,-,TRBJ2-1,TGTGCCAGCAGCTTAAATCCAGGGAACAATGAGCAGTTCTTC,CASSLNPGNNEQFF
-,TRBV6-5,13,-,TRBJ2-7,TGTGCCAGCAGTTACTCACTTGGATACGAGCAGTACTTC,CASSYSLGYEQYF
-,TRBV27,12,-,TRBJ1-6,TGTGCCAGCAGTTTACAGAATTCACCCCTCCACTTT,CASSLQNSPLHF
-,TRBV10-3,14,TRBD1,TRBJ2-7,TGTGCCATCAGTGGCGGGACAGGGGATTACGAGCAGTACTTC,CAISGGTGDYEQYF
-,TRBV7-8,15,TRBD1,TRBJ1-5,TGTGCCAGCAGCTGGGGACAGGCAAGCAATCAGCCCCAGCATTTT,CASSWGQASNQPQHF